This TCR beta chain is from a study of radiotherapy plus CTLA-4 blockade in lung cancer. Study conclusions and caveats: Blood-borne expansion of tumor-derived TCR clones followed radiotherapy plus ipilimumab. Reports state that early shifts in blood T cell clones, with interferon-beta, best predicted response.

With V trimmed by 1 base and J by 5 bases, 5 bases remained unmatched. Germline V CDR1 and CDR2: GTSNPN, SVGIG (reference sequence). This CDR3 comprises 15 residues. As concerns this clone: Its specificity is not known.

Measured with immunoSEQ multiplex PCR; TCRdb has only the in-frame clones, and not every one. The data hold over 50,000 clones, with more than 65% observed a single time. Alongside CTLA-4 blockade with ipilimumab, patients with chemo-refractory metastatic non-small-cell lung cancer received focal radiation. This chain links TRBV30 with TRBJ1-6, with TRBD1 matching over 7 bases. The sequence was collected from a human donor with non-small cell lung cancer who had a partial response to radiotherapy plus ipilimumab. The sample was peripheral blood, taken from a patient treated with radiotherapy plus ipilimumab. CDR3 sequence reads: CAWSEGDRDNSPLHF. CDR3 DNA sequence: TGTGCCTGGAGTGAAGGAGACAGGGATAATTCACCCCTCCACTTT.